This T cell receptor beta chain was obtained from a study of blood T cells in healthy people across ages. This CDR3 spans 15 amino acids. V dropped 6 bases and J dropped 5 bases, with 17 bases sitting between them. Germline V gene lookup returns CDR1 KGHSH and CDR2 LQKENI. A second PCR, run for about 6 to 12 cycles, used a sample-barcoded 5' primer plus a J-beta primer mix. TCRdb re-derived calls from the 5' RACE reads in MiXCR, one entry per CDR3 protein. This table holds about 1.1 million distinct CDR3 sequences, around two fifths found once. The material sequenced was blood. The chain carries TRBV18 and TRBJ1-5; D is perhaps TRBD1 (6 bases). This receptor was taken from a man younger than 35 in good health. The CDR3 reads CASSGTPLAYQPQHF. The CDR3 bases are TGTGCCAGCTCCGGGACACCCTTGGCTTATCAGCCCCAGCATTTT.